This entry lists 7 T cell receptor beta chains sequenced from one sample in a study of blood T cell repertoires in COVID-19. Here immunoSEQ multiplex PCR was the method, and the copy in TCRdb shows in-frame clones only, minus some. In the table there are 350,000 to 400,000 clones, 88% of which are singletons. The sequenced sample consisted of PBMCs or T cells enriched from blood (not recorded which). The receptors were sampled from a young woman with acute COVID-19.

About this clone itself: At one end the junction does not follow the germline gene, possibly because of a read error. The chain combines TRBV7-9 with TRBJ2-3, with D unclear. This CDR3 contains 17 residues. The V gene's germline CDR1 is SEHNR and CDR2 FQNEAQ (reference sequence). CDR3 DNA sequence: TGTGCCAGCGGCTTCCGTTTGGGCGAAACTAGCACAGATACGCAGTATTTT. Its protein is CASGFRLGETSTDTQYF.

The rearrangement links TRBV10-3 to TRBJ1-1, with D unclear. The germline V gene encodes CDR1 ENHRY and CDR2 SYGVKD. The ends were cut back, 3 bases at V and 2 bases at J, with 10 bases in the middle. There are 14 residues in the CDR3. The CDR3 coding sequence is TGTGCCATCAGTGAAGACGGGAGAAACACTGAAGCTTTCTTT. Its translation: CAISEDGRNTEAFF.

The J gene is TRBJ2-5, the V gene TRBV18, with a possible D match to TRBD2 (6 bases). Trimming pared 2 bases from V and 5 bases from J, leaving 12 bases between. CDR1 and CDR2 (germline): KGHSH, LQKENI. CDR3 size: 14 residues. This CDR3 is CASSPTSLRETQYF. The CDR3 DNA sequence: TGTGCCAGCTCACCAACTAGCCTGCGGGAGACCCAGTACTTC.

The chain joins TRBV7-9 to TRBJ2-3, with TRBD2 identical over 9 bases. The CDR3 totals 16 residues. V was clipped by 1 base and J by 2 bases; unmatched bases: 4. Germline V gene lookup returns CDR1 SEHNR and CDR2 FQNEAQ (reference sequence). The CDR3 here is CASSLDPSGATDTQYF. DNA of the CDR3: TGTGCCAGCAGCTTAGACCCTAGCGGGGCCACAGATACGCAGTATTTT. The complete variable domain, with remaining parts taken from reference TRBV7-9 and TRBJ2-3, reads DTGVSQNPRHKITKRGQNVTFRCDPISEHNRLYWYRQTLGQGPEFLTYFQNEAQLEKSRLLSDRFSAERPKGSFSTLEIQRTEQGDSAMYLCASSLDPSGATDTQYFGPGTRLTVL.

The V gene is TRBV10-1, the J gene TRBJ2-2; 8 bases map to TRBD1. The V gene's germline CDR1 is WNHNN and CDR2 SYGVQD (reference sequence). The CDR3 sequence is 16 residues long. The J segment lost 2 bases and the V segment lost 5 bases, leaving 7 bases of the junction unmatched. The CDR3: CASSRRGPENTGELFF. DNA of the CDR3: TGCGCCAGCAGTCGCAGGGGGCCGGAAAACACCGGGGAGCTGTTTTTT.

The chain has TRBV4-3 and TRBJ2-1; possibly TRBD1 for D (8 bases). Germline V CDR1 and CDR2: LGHNA, YSLEER. The CDR3 has 14 amino acids. V was trimmed by 1 base and J by 8 bases, leaving 12 bases between them. For the CDR3, the DNA is TGCGCCAGCAGCCAAGGGACAGGGAGGGATGAGCAGTTCTTC. Protein product: CASSQGTGRDEQFF.

This chain connects TRBV2 to TRBJ1-5; 10 nucleotides agree with TRBD1. The germline CDR1 and CDR2 sequences are SNHLY and FYNNEI. The CDR3 extends over 15 amino acids. Germline trimming cut 1 base from V and 6 bases from J; bases unmatched to any gene: 3. Written as DNA, the CDR3 is TGTGCCAGCAGTGAAGTTGGACAGGGGGTTCAGCCCCAGCATTTT. Translating it yields CASSEVGQGVQPQHF. Based on the CDR3 plus reference TRBV2 and TRBJ1-5, the full variable domain is EPEVTQTPSHQVTQMGQEVILRCVPISNHLYFYWYRQILGQKVEFLVSFYNNEISEKSEIFDDQFSVERPDGSNFTLKIRSTKLEDSAMYFCASSEVGQGVQPQHFGDGTRLSIL.